A single T cell receptor (beta chain) is shown here with its context. One junction end does not reproduce the germline sequence, and a read error may be involved. This CDR3 is also generated by other DNA sequences in the sample. Using immunoSEQ multiplex PCR, the repertoire was profiled, and TCRdb retains in-frame clones only, with some absent. The sample carries about 45,000 clones, 70% to 75% recorded once. This sample is part of a study of control samples from healthy donors and cancer patients. The CDR3 is 13 residues long. The sample consisted of formalin-fixed, paraffin-embedded tissue. The chain uses TRBV12-3 or TRBV12-4 and TRBJ2-2; D is undetermined. This clonotype was obtained from a male donor with melanoma. CDR3 in DNA: TGTGCTAGCAGTTTATCGTCTTCCGGGGAGCTGTTTTTT. Residues: CASSLSSSGELFF.